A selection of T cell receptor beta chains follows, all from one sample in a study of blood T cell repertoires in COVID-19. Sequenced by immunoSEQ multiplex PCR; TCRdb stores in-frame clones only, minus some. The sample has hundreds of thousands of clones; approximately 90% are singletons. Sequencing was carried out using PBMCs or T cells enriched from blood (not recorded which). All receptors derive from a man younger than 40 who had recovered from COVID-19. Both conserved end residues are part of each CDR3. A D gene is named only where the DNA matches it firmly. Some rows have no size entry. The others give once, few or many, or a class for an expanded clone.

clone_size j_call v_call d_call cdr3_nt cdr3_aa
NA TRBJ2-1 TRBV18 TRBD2 TGTGCCAGCTCACCTGGTAGCGGGAGTAAAAATGAGCAGTTCTTC CASSPGSGSKNEQFF
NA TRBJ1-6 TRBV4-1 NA TGCGCCAGCAGCCACCGTGGCTCTGTACCCTATAATTCACCCCTCCACTTT CASSHRGSVPYNSPLHF
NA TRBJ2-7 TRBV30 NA TGTGCCTGGAGTGTAGTAGTTGGGGGAGGCGAGCAGTACTTC CAWSVVVGGGEQYF
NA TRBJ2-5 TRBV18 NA TGTGCCAGCTCACCTCCAGCGGTCCGGGAGACCCAGTACTTC CASSPPAVRETQYF
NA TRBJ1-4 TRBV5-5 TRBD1 TGTGCCAGCAGCGTAGGGACAGGGGCTTCTGGCTGGGAAAAACTGTTTTTT CASSVGTGASGWEKLFF
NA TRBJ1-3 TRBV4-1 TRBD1 TGCGCCAGCAGCCCGTTCGGACAGGTCTCTGGAAACACCATATATTTT CASSPFGQVSGNTIYF
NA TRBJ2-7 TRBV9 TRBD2 TGTGCCAGCAGCGTAGAGGTAGCGGGGACCTTCTACGAGCAGTACTTC CASSVEVAGTFYEQYF
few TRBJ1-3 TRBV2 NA TGTGCCAGCAGTGAAAGGCGGTCCTCTGGAAACACCATATATTTT CASSERRSSGNTIYF
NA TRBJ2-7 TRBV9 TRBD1 TGTGCCAGCAGCGTAGCAGACAGGGTGGGTACGTACGAGCAGTACTTC CASSVADRVGTYEQYF
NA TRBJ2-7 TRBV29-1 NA TGCAGCGTTGCACAGAACTACGAGCAGTACTTC CSVAQNYEQYF
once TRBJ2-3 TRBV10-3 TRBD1 TGTGCCATCAGTATCGGACAGGGCACAGATACGCAGTATTTT CAISIGQGTDTQYF
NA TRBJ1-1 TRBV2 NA TGTGCCACTACACCGGACGGGGGGGCGAACACTGAAGCTTTCTTT CATTPDGGANTEAFF
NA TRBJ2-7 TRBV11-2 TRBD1 TGTGCCAGCAGCTTCGGGGACAGCCGCTCCTACGAGCAGTACTTC CASSFGDSRSYEQYF
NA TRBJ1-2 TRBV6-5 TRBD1 TGTGCCAGCAGCGCCGACAGGGTTAACTATGGCTACACCTTC CASSADRVNYGYTF
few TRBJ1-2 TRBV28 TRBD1 TGTGCCAGCAGTTTAGGGGGGACAGGGGGCCTGGGCTACACCTTC CASSLGGTGGLGYTF
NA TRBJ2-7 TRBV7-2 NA TGTGCCAGCAGCTTAGGTCGTTTCGCCTACGAGCAGTACTTC CASSLGRFAYEQYF
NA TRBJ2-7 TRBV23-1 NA TGCGCCAGCCCCGAGAGGGTTAGGACGTCCTACGAGCAGTACTTC CASPERVRTSYEQYF